This T cell receptor (beta chain) was recovered during a study of tumor-infiltrating lymphocytes in primary liver carcinoma. For blood RNA, unsorted whole blood served as the source, and germline DNA was extracted too. V lost 5 bases and J 1 base, leaving 17 bases between the germline ends. The CDR3 has 16 residues. CDR1 and CDR2 from the germline V gene are MDHEN and SYDVKM. The investigators made TCR beta cDNA from 400 to 550 ng total RNA, using a constant-region primer. Three nested multiplex PCR rounds, a slightly modified ARM-PCR, produced the libraries for TCR beta. TRBV1-TRBV30 forward primers paired with a C-beta reverse primer drove the first two PCR rounds, 10 cycles each. TCRdb called the multiplex PCR reads again in MiXCR, with one record for every CDR3 protein. Of approximately 310,000 distinct CDR3 sequences in the sample, around three fifths are singletons; the top ten hold roughly 9%.

The sequence derives from a man aged 35 to 55 with primary liver carcinoma and hepatitis B virus infection. This chain joins TRBV28 and TRBJ1-1; D unresolved. Sequences were obtained from peripheral blood. Here the CDR3 DNA reads TGTGCCAGCAGTCGACTGCCTGGGAAAACGAACACTGAAGCTTTCTTT. Amino acids: CASSRLPGKTNTEAFF.